Each of the 25 T cell receptor beta chains below was sequenced from the same sample in a study of response to subunit inactivated influenza vaccine. From the RT-PCR reads, TCRdb called clonotypes with MiXCR, one entry per CDR3 protein. The sample has a few hundred thousand distinct CDR3 sequences, 10% to 15% seen once. This sample comprised non-naive T cells sorted from PBMCs, obtained around two weeks before vaccination. These TCRs come from a man aged 45-65 years who received an inactivated influenza vaccine.

The sample holds a few counts of this clonotype. This chain joins TRBV20-1 and TRBJ2-7, with a weak D call TRBD1 (6 bases). The CDR3 is 13 residues long. V was shortened by 0 bases and J by 1 base, with 7 bases between the two germline ends. Germline CDR1 reads DFQATT; CDR2 reads SNEGSKA (reference sequence). The CDR3 bases are TGCAGTGCTAGAGAGGGGGCTTCCTACGAGCAGTACTTC. Encoded protein: CSAREGASYEQYF.

This chain links TRBV6-2 or TRBV6-3 with TRBJ1-4; 8 bases map to TRBD1. This CDR3 is built from 15 residues. V gave up 5 bases and J gave up 5 bases; unmatched junction bases: 7. The germline V gene encodes CDR1 MNHEY and CDR2 SVGEGT. The CDR3 nucleotides read TGTGCCAGCAGTAGTCGGAACAGGGGGAATGAAAAACTGTTTTTT. Translation gives CASSSRNRGNEKLFF.

Only a few counts were recorded for this clonotype. The chain couples TRBV4-1 to TRBJ2-2; TRBD1 is a possible D gene (6 bases). V lost 5 bases, J lost 5 bases, and 12 bases lay in between. The CDR3 is 14 amino acids. Germline V gene data show CDR1 as MGHRA and CDR2 as YSYEKL. CDR3 in amino acids: CASSEGQRTGELFF. The CDR3 DNA reads as TGCGCCAGCAGCGAGGGACAAAGAACCGGGGAGCTGTTTTTT.

This clonotype was counted ten times or more. The V and J genes are TRBV7-9 and TRBJ2-2, with 7 positions matching TRBD1. The J segment lost 4 bases and the V segment lost 11 bases, leaving 25 bases of the junction unmatched. Germline V gene sequence: CDR1 SEHNR, CDR2 FQNEAQ (reference sequence). The CDR3 loop spans 19 amino acids. CDR3 nucleotide sequence: TGTGCCGTTGAAAGGTTCGACAGGGCCGATGATTGGGCCACCGGGGAGCTGTTTTTT. It is translated as CAVERFDRADDWATGELFF.

The rearrangement uses TRBV7-9 and TRBJ2-5; 7 nucleotides match TRBD2. Germline-derived CDR1 and CDR2 are SEHNR and FQNEAQ (reference sequence). V trimming: 1 base; J trimming: 1 base; junction bases outside the gene matches: 3. The CDR3 runs to 15 residues. This CDR3 reads CASSLVLAAQETQYF. As DNA, the CDR3 is TGTGCCAGCAGCTTAGTCCTAGCGGCCCAAGAGACCCAGTACTTC.

This clonotype was recorded a few times. The CDR3 spells CASSLGGPGRQETQYF. CDR3 bases: TGCGCCAGCAGCTTGGGGGGGCCCGGCCGCCAAGAGACCCAGTACTTC. The rearrangement uses TRBV5-1 and TRBJ2-5; D might be TRBD1 (6 bases). The ends were cut back, 0 bases at V and 1 base at J, with 13 bases in the middle. Looked up from germline, CDR1 is SGHRS and CDR2 is YFSETQ. The CDR3 has 16 residues.

This clonotype turned up a few times. V gene TRBV20-1 combines with J gene TRBJ2-5; perhaps D is TRBD1 or TRBD2 (5 bases each). CDR1 and CDR2 (germline): DFQATT, SNEGSKA (reference sequence). The CDR3 runs to 14 residues. Deletions cut 3 bases from V and 3 bases from J, with 14 bases between. This CDR3 reads CSARLWGRKETQYF. DNA of the CDR3: TGCAGTGCTAGGCTGTGGGGGAGAAAAGAGACCCAGTACTTC.

This clonotype was counted ten times or more. This sequence joins TRBV4-3 and TRBJ2-3; 11 nucleotides line up with TRBD1. Germline V gene lookup returns CDR1 LGHNA and CDR2 YSLEER. The CDR3 is made up of 15 amino acids. Losses at the gene ends were 1 base for V and 4 bases for J; bases not matched to a gene: 1. As DNA, the CDR3 is TGCGCCAGCAGCCAAGCGGGACAGGGGGCAGATACGCAGTATTTT. It specifies CASSQAGQGADTQYF.

Concerning this clonotype itself: This may come from a read error, since a much larger clone is one base off. The rearrangement joins TRBV20-1 to TRBJ2-1; D may be TRBD2 (6 bases). The V and J ends lost 5 bases and 4 bases respectively, with 15 bases between them. The CDR3 has 14 amino acids. Germline CDR1 DFQATT, CDR2 SNEGSKA (reference sequence). CDR3: CSAPGLARYNEQFF. CDR3 coding DNA: TGCAGTGCTCCCGGGCTAGCGCGGTACAATGAGCAGTTCTTC.

The table lists this clonotype with many counts. The V call is TRBV6-2 or TRBV6-3, the J call TRBJ1-5; no definite D call. Germline V gives CDR1 MNHEY, CDR2 SVGEGT. The CDR3 has 13 residues. Trimming removed 2 bases at V and 7 bases at J, with 9 bases between. CDR3 sequence: CASSYVGSQPQHF. CDR3 sequence (DNA): TGTGCCAGCAGTTACGTAGGGAGCCAGCCCCAGCATTTT.

This clonotype was counted ten times or more. This rearrangement joins TRBV12-3 or TRBV12-4 to TRBJ2-3; the match to TRBD2 covers 8 bases. CDR3 length: 16 amino acids. V was pared by 2 bases and J by 5 bases, with 9 bases of the junction left unmatched. In nucleotides, the CDR3 is TGTGCCAGCAGTTTAACGCCCGGGGGGGTACTAGATACGCAGTATTTT. Its translation is CASSLTPGGVLDTQYF.

This clonotype has ten or more counts. J is TRBJ1-2 and V is TRBV6-4; D not certain. Trimming pared 2 bases from V and 2 bases from J, leaving 3 bases between. The CDR3 has 12 amino acids. Germline loops: CDR1 MRHNA, CDR2 SNTAGT. CDR3 amino acids: CASSDGNYGYTF. The CDR3 coding sequence is TGTGCCAGCAGTGACGGGAACTATGGCTACACCTTC.

The sample holds a few counts of this clonotype. The chain employs TRBV24-1 and TRBJ2-5, with 7 bases identical to TRBD2. The CDR3 is 17 residues long. V was pared by 5 bases and J by 5 bases, with 16 bases of the junction left unmatched. CDR1 and CDR2 (germline): KGHDR, SFDVKD. The CDR3 sequence: CATSGSGGGLSYETQYF. CDR3 DNA: TGTGCCACCAGTGGTTCTGGGGGAGGGCTATCGTATGAGACCCAGTACTTC.

This clonotype was observed a few times. V is TRBV20-1 and J is TRBJ2-1; 8 nucleotides line up with TRBD2. CDR1 is DFQATT, CDR2 SNEGSKA, per germline (reference sequence). The CDR3 runs to 13 residues. The CDR3 here is CRVTSGDYNEQFF. For the CDR3, the DNA is TGCAGAGTAACTAGCGGAGACTACAATGAGCAGTTCTTC.

This clonotype was observed many times. V and J are TRBV24-1 and TRBJ2-1; 7 bases are a match to TRBD1. V lost 3 bases, J lost 3 bases, and 7 bases stayed unmatched. The CDR3 sequence is 16 residues long. Germline V CDR1 and CDR2: KGHDR, SFDVKD. The CDR3 DNA is TGTGCCACCAGTGATGTCGGTGCAGGGGGCTACAATGAGCAGTTCTTC. This encodes CATSDVGAGGYNEQFF.

The chain uses TRBV13 and TRBJ2-3; 13 bases fit TRBD2. CDR1 and CDR2 (germline): PRHDT, FYEKMQ (reference sequence). The CDR3 spans 16 residues. After removal of 4 bases from V and 5 bases from J, the junction contained 6 bases not matched to a gene. The DNA for the CDR3 is TGTGCCAGCAGCTCCCTACTAGCGGGGGGGCAAGATACGCAGTATTTT. Its translation is CASSSLLAGGQDTQYF. Full variable domain (outside the CDR3, taken from reference TRBV13 and TRBJ2-3): AAGVIQSPRHLIKEKRETATLKCYPIPRHDTVYWYQQGPGQDPQFLISFYEKMQSDKGSIPDRFSAQQFSDYHSELNMSSLELGDSALYFCASSSLLAGGQDTQYFGPGTRLTVL.

The rearrangement joins TRBV6-2 or TRBV6-3 to TRBJ1-2, with 10 bases aligning to TRBD1. V trimming: 5 bases; J trimming: 6 bases; junction bases outside the gene matches: 6. The CDR3 is made up of 14 amino acids. The germline CDR1 and CDR2 sequences are MNHEY and SVGEGT. The DNA of the CDR3 is TGTGCCAGCAGTCGGACGGGACAGGGGAATGGCTACACCTTC. Translation gives CASSRTGQGNGYTF.

This clonotype has at least ten counts. This chain links TRBV20-1 with TRBJ1-6; D is ambiguous. The V end lost 6 bases, the J end lost 6 bases, and 15 bases lay between the germline ends. Germline V gives CDR1 DFQATT, CDR2 SNEGSKA (reference sequence). The CDR3 extends over 14 amino acids. The CDR3 protein is CSALPGDFNSPLHF. CDR3 sequence (DNA): TGCAGTGCCCTTCCGGGTGACTTTAATTCACCCCTCCACTTT.

In its sample, this clonotype was seen a few times. The rearrangement links TRBV20-1 to TRBJ2-1, with 14 bases fitting TRBD2. The CDR3 contains 18 residues. Losses at the gene ends were 6 bases for V and 1 base for J; bases not matched to a gene: 11. In germline, CDR1 is DFQATT, CDR2 SNEGSKA (reference sequence). CDR3 protein: CSAQGVRLAGGSYNEQFF. CDR3 DNA: TGCAGTGCGCAAGGGGTGCGACTAGCGGGAGGGTCCTACAATGAGCAGTTCTTC.

This clonotype showed up just a few times. As DNA, the CDR3 is TGTGCCAGCAGCGTGTCTTCCAGTCGGACCCAGTACTTC. As protein: CASSVSSSRTQYF. This rearrangement joins TRBV9 to TRBJ2-5; D is unresolved. Germline V lookup: CDR1 SGDLS, CDR2 YYNGEE. The CDR3 runs to 13 residues. V gave up 2 bases and J gave up 7 bases, with 12 bases separating them. Looking up the rest from reference TRBV9 and TRBJ2-5 gives the full variable domain: DSGVTQTPKHLITATGQRVTLRCSPRSGDLSVYWYQQSLDQGLQFLIQYYNGEERAKGNILERFSAQQFPDLHSELNLSSLELGDSALYFCASSVSSSRTQYFGPGTRLLVL.

This clonotype was seen more than once but under ten times. This chain links TRBV20-1 with TRBJ1-5; 10 positions match TRBD1. Germline loops: CDR1 DFQATT, CDR2 SNEGSKA (reference sequence). This CDR3 comprises 18 residues. The V gene end was trimmed by 0 bases and the J gene end by 1 base; junction bases not matched to a gene: 9. Written as DNA, the CDR3 is TGCAGTGCTAGAGACTTACGAGGGGGACAGGGGAGCAATCAGCCCCAGCATTTT. Protein product: CSARDLRGGQGSNQPQHF.

CDR3 amino acids: CSGGLAVTDTQYF. The CDR3 nucleotides read TGCAGTGGCGGACTAGCGGTCACAGATACGCAGTATTTT. The gene calls are TRBV20-1 and TRBJ2-3; TRBD2 agrees at 10 bases. From germline, CDR1 is DFQATT and CDR2 SNEGSKA (reference sequence). The trim removed 7 bases at V and 2 bases at J, leaving 3 bases unmatched. CDR3 length: 13 residues.

CDR3 DNA sequence: TGTGCCACCAGTGACAGTGGACAGGGGGGGGGTGAGACCCAGTACTTC. Protein sequence: CATSDSGQGGGETQYF. The chain is built from TRBV24-1 and TRBJ2-5; 10 bases match TRBD1. The ends lost 4 bases at V and 5 bases at J; junction bases unmatched: 9. Germline values: CDR1 KGHDR, CDR2 SFDVKD. The CDR3 totals 16 residues.

The chain joins TRBV6-2 or TRBV6-3 to TRBJ2-1, with D possibly TRBD1 on 6 matching bases. The CDR3 loop spans 14 amino acids. Germline V gives CDR1 MNHEY, CDR2 SVGEGT. Between the trimmed V and J ends, which lost 5 bases and 3 bases, there was a span of 11 bases. The DNA of the CDR3 is TGTGCCAGCAGTGGGTACAGGGACTACAATGAGCAGTTCTTC. Translation: CASSGYRDYNEQFF.

The J gene is TRBJ2-7, the V gene TRBV4-1; 7 nucleotides line up with TRBD2. This CDR3 spans 18 amino acids. Trimming at V came to 2 bases and at J to 2 bases, leaving 15 bases not matched to a gene. Germline V gives CDR1 MGHRA, CDR2 YSYEKL. The CDR3 protein is CASSQSLARQRGAYEQYF. The CDR3 nucleotides are TGCGCCAGCAGCCAATCCTTAGCCCGACAGCGGGGAGCCTACGAGCAGTACTTC.